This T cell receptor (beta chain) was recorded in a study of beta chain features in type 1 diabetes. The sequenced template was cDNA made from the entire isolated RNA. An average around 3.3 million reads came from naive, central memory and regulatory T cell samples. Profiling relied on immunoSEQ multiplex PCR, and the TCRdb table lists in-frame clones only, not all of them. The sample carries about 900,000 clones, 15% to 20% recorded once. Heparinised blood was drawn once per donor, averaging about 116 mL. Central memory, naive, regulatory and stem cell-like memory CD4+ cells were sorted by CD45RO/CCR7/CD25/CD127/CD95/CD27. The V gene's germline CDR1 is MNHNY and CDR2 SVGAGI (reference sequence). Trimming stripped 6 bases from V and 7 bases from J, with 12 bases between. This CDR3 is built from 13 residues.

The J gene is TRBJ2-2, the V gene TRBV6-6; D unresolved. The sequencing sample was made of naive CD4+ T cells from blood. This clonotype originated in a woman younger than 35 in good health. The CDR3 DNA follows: TGTGCCAGCAGATCAGGTTTGAACGGGGAGCTGTTTTTT. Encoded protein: CASRSGLNGELFF.